These 22 T cell receptor beta chains came from one sample sequenced in a study of blood T cell repertoires in COVID-19. Sequenced by immunoSEQ multiplex PCR; TCRdb stores in-frame clones only, minus some. The sample carries approximately 180,000 clones, more than 80% recorded once. The material sequenced was PBMCs or T cells enriched from blood (not recorded which). All receptors derive from a middle-aged man who had recovered from COVID-19.

The genes are TRBV19 and TRBJ1-3, with TRBD1 identical over 9 bases. This CDR3 region has 16 residues. The germline CDR1 and CDR2 sequences are LNHDA and SQIVND (reference sequence). The J segment lost 4 bases and the V segment lost 1 base, leaving 5 bases of the junction unmatched. The CDR3 reads CASSIGWTGAGNTIYF. Here the CDR3 DNA reads TGTGCCAGTAGTATAGGCTGGACAGGGGCAGGAAACACCATATATTTT.

This chain uses TRBV30 with TRBJ1-2, with 7 bases matching TRBD1. This CDR3 is 15 amino acids long. The germline CDR1 and CDR2 sequences are GTSNPN and SVGIG (reference sequence). The J segment lost 8 bases and the V segment lost 0 bases, leaving 12 bases of the junction unmatched. The CDR3 DNA reads as TGTGCCTGGAGTGTAATGGGGCCGGGACAGAGGGGCTACACCTTC. Its protein product is CAWSVMGPGQRGYTF.

The rearrangement links TRBV2 to TRBJ1-3; maybe TRBD1 (6 bases). V was trimmed by 5 bases and J by 2 bases, leaving 10 bases between them. The CDR3 runs 14 residues. Germline loops: CDR1 SNHLY, CDR2 FYNNEI. The CDR3: CASSQDSPGNTIYF. The CDR3 region has the DNA TGTGCCAGCAGTCAGGACAGTCCTGGAAACACCATATATTTT.

The V call is TRBV5-6, the J call TRBJ2-7; D gene unclear. The germline V and J ends were trimmed by 2 bases and 3 bases, with 9 bases remaining between them. Per germline, CDR1 SGHDT and CDR2 YYEEEE. CDR3 length equals 13 residues. The CDR3 sequence is CASSFSRGYEQYF. The CDR3 region has the DNA TGTGCCAGCAGCTTTTCGAGAGGCTACGAGCAGTACTTC. Supplemented by reference TRBV5-6 and TRBJ2-7, the full variable domain reads DAGVTQSPTHLIKTRGQQVTLRCSPKSGHDTVSWYQQALGQGPQFIFQYYEEEERQRGNFPDRFSGHQFPNYSSELNVNALLLGDSALYLCASSFSRGYEQYFGPGTRLTVT.

This chain uses TRBV28 with TRBJ2-7, with 9 nucleotides matching TRBD2. CDR1 and CDR2 (germline): MDHEN, SYDVKM. V was pared by 2 bases and J by 4 bases, with 6 bases of the junction left unmatched. The CDR3 has 15 amino acids. Written as DNA, the CDR3 is TGTGCCAGCAGTTTACCAGCGGGAGGAGGATACGAGCAGTACTTC. Encoded protein: CASSLPAGGGYEQYF.

The rearrangement uses TRBV21-1 and TRBJ1-6; TRBD1 is the table's D call and was not checked against the DNA. TRBV21-1 is a known pseudogene. The CDR3 loop spans 16 amino acids. CDR3 region: CATFRGWSSYNSPLHF. CDR3 in DNA: TGTGCCACCTTTAGGGGGTGGAGCTCCTATAATTCACCCCTCCACTTT.

V is TRBV24-1 and J is TRBJ2-2; TRBD1 matches at 8 bases. J was trimmed by 5 bases and V by 5 bases; bases with no gene match: 0. The CDR3 length is 13 residues. The germline CDR1 and CDR2 sequences are KGHDR and SFDVKD. CDR3 in amino acids: CATSGTGTGELFF. DNA of the CDR3: TGTGCCACCAGTGGGACAGGGACCGGGGAGCTGTTTTTT.

This clone is a singleton in its sample. CDR3 bases: TGTGCCTGGAGTGACTCGGGCAATCAGCCCCAGCATTTT. Amino acid sequence: CAWSDSGNQPQHF. This chain connects TRBV30 to TRBJ1-5; no clear D. The CDR3 runs to 13 residues. Trimming cost V 1 base and J 2 bases, with 6 bases left between them. Germline V CDR1 and CDR2: GTSNPN, SVGIG (reference sequence). The full variable domain, rest sourced from reference TRBV30 and TRBJ1-5, is SQTIHQWPATLVQPVGSPLSLECTVEGTSNPNLYWYRQAAGRGLQLLFYSVGIGQISSEVPQNLSASRPQDRQFILSSKKLLLSDSGFYLCAWSDSGNQPQHFGDGTRLSIL.

Only one count was recorded for this clone. V and J are TRBV7-2 and TRBJ2-2; tentatively, D is TRBD1 (5 bases). Germline assignment: CDR1 SGHTA and CDR2 FQGNSA. V dropped 4 bases and J dropped 5 bases, with 14 bases sitting between them. CDR3 length: 15 amino acids. Written as DNA, the CDR3 is TGTGCCAGCAGCTCAGCCCCCAGGGCTACCGGGGAGCTGTTTTTT. Protein product: CASSSAPRATGELFF.

This chain links TRBV14 with TRBJ1-2, with D tentatively TRBD1 (6 bases). The ends were cut back, 3 bases at V and 8 bases at J, with 16 bases in the middle. This CDR3 is built from 14 residues. Germline values: CDR1 SGHDN, CDR2 FVKESK. The CDR3 region has the DNA TGTGCCAGCAGCCAGTCCCGGGACATCGACGGCTACACCTTC. Amino acid sequence: CASSQSRDIDGYTF.

CDR3 sequence (DNA): TGTGCCAGTAGGGTCAACGGGGGGGACAGCAATCAGCCCCAGCATTTT. It is translated as CASRVNGGDSNQPQHF. V usage is TRBV19 and J usage is TRBJ1-5, with D perhaps TRBD1 (5 bases). The germline V gene encodes CDR1 LNHDA and CDR2 SQIVND (reference sequence). The V end lost 6 bases, the J end lost 1 base, and 16 bases lay between the germline ends. There are 16 residues in the CDR3.

The CDR3, as DNA: TGTGCCAGCAGCGTTTCAGGGGCAGGGGGAAACACTGAAGCTTTCTTT. It yields the protein CASSVSGAGGNTEAFF. The chain couples TRBV5-4 to TRBJ1-1; 7 positions match TRBD1. The CDR3 consists of 16 residues. After removal of 4 bases from V and 2 bases from J, the junction contained 11 bases not matched to a gene. Germline V gives CDR1 SGHNT, CDR2 YYREEE (reference sequence).

The rearrangement uses TRBV15 and TRBJ2-7; D perhaps matches TRBD1 (6 bases). CDR1 LNHNV and CDR2 YYDKDF come from the germline V gene (reference sequence). V shed 5 bases and J shed 1 base, with 6 bases lying between them. The CDR3 spans 12 residues. CDR3 loop: CATSGQSYEQYF. Here the CDR3 DNA reads TGTGCCACCAGCGGACAGTCCTACGAGCAGTACTTC.

Concerning this clone: This clone may be a read error of a much larger clone one base away. The rearrangement uses TRBV12-3 or TRBV12-4 and TRBJ1-1; no clear D. With 5 bases removed from V and 4 bases from J, the gap between germline ends came to 5 bases. CDR3 length: 11 residues. CDR3 loop: CASSLGTEAFF. CDR3 nucleotides: TGTGCCAGCAGTCTCGGCACTGAAGCTTTCTTT.

The rearrangement uses TRBV30 and TRBJ1-2, with D hard to call. V was shortened by 0 bases and J by 7 bases, with 6 bases between the two germline ends. This CDR3 has 11 residues. The germline gives CDR1 GTSNPN, CDR2 SVGIG (reference sequence). The CDR3 sequence: CAWSVLAGYTF. For the CDR3, the DNA is TGTGCCTGGAGTGTACTTGCTGGCTACACCTTC. Filled out from reference TRBV30 and TRBJ1-2, the complete variable domain reads SQTIHQWPATLVQPVGSPLSLECTVEGTSNPNLYWYRQAAGRGLQLLFYSVGIGQISSEVPQNLSASRPQDRQFILSSKKLLLSDSGFYLCAWSVLAGYTFGSGTRLTVV.

This chain uses TRBV12-3 or TRBV12-4 with TRBJ2-5, with D unclear. Trimming removed 5 bases at V and 5 bases at J, with 9 bases between. The CDR3 covers 12 residues. This chain's CDR3 is CASSRRVETQYF. Written as DNA, the CDR3 is TGTGCCAGCAGTAGGAGAGTGGAGACCCAGTACTTC.

This clone was seen a single time. V usage is TRBV25-1 and J usage is TRBJ1-5; 8 bases map to TRBD1. Germline loops: CDR1 MGHDK, CDR2 SYGVNS. CDR3 length: 14 residues. The trim removed 8 bases at V and 7 bases at J, leaving 10 bases unmatched. The CDR3: CASSTGGGRQPQHF. CDR3 in DNA: TGTGCCAGCTCTACAGGGGGGGGGAGACAGCCCCAGCATTTT.

The gene calls are TRBV29-1 and TRBJ2-3, with D tentatively TRBD1 (7 bases). V lost 5 bases and J 3 bases, leaving 18 bases between the germline ends. The CDR3 is 15 residues long. Germline CDR1 reads SQVTM; CDR2 reads ANQGSEA. For the CDR3, the DNA is TGCAGCGTTTTGGGAACACAGGGGAGGACAGATACGCAGTATTTT. Its protein product is CSVLGTQGRTDTQYF.

This rearrangement joins TRBV5-1 to TRBJ2-7; no firm D call. V dropped 1 base and J dropped 0 bases, with 11 bases sitting between them. Germline CDR1 SGHRS, CDR2 YFSETQ. This CDR3 contains 15 residues. Written as DNA, the CDR3 is TGCGCCAGCAGCTTGTCGACACTGAGCTCCTACGAGCAGTACTTC. Its translation: CASSLSTLSSYEQYF.

The gene calls are TRBV18 and TRBJ2-1; 12 bases agree with TRBD2. Germline CDR1 reads KGHSH; CDR2 reads LQKENI. The CDR3 spans 16 residues. V lost 6 bases to trimming and J lost 0 bases; unmatched junction nucleotides: 3. The CDR3 sequence is CASSPTSGSSYNEQFF. CDR3 coding DNA: TGTGCCAGCTCGCCGACTAGCGGGAGCTCCTACAATGAGCAGTTCTTC.

J is TRBJ2-7 and V is TRBV5-1; 10 nucleotides match TRBD2. The V gene's germline CDR1 is SGHRS and CDR2 YFSETQ. The junction had 13 bases not matched to a gene; V was cut back by 4 bases and J by 6 bases. The CDR3 sequence is 16 residues long. Here the CDR3 reads CASSPPGRAGGSEQYF. The CDR3 DNA sequence: TGCGCCAGCAGCCCGCCCGGCCGAGCGGGAGGGTCCGAGCAGTACTTC.

The V gene is TRBV11-2, the J gene TRBJ2-1; possible D gene TRBD1, 5 bases. Germline V gene lookup returns CDR1 SGHAT and CDR2 FQNNGV. Trimming cost V 6 bases and J 2 bases, with 14 bases left between them. CDR3 length: 15 residues. DNA of the CDR3: TGTGCCAGCAGAGAATGGGGCCGCACCTACAATGAGCAGTTCTTC. This sequence encodes CASREWGRTYNEQFF.